The entry below gives a single T cell receptor (beta chain) sequence along with its context. The antigen is not known. It was cDNA, reverse transcribed from extracted RNA, that served as the sequencing template. The protocol was immunoSEQ multiplex PCR, while the TCRdb copy is restricted to in-frame clones and leaves out a portion. The sample records 110,000 to 150,000 clones, about 60% being singletons. Germline V lookup: CDR1 LNHNV, CDR2 YYDKDF (reference sequence). With 0 bases removed from V and 7 bases from J, the gap between germline ends came to 12 bases. CDR3 length equals 15 residues. This sample was included in a study of CD8+ T cells in alopecia areata. In the study overall: Treated patients took oral tofacitinib at 5 to 10 mg twice daily. Tofacitinib was given for 6 to 18 months, then stopped for 6 months.

General study results and limits: Higher clonality than in normal scalp was seen in lesional scalp, especially alopecia totalis/universalis.

Sequenced material: CD4+ T cells sorted from blood, taken at week 0. V and J are TRBV15 and TRBJ2-2; D not resolved. The receptor was derived from a human donor with alopecia areata. CDR3 DNA: TGTGCCACCAGCAGAGATCACGGCCCCGTCGGGGAGCTGTTTTTT. This encodes CATSRDHGPVGELFF. Using reference TRBV15 and TRBJ2-2 for the parts outside the CDR3, the full variable domain is DAMVIQNPRYQVTQFGKPVTLSCSQTLNHNVMYWYQQKSSQAPKLLFHYYDKDFNNEADTPDNFQSRRPNTSFCFLDIRSPGLGDTAMYLCATSRDHGPVGELFFGEGSRLTVL.